The clone carrying this T cell receptor beta chain has ten or more counts. Antigen specificity is unknown. The data are from a study of early T cells in non-severe SARS-CoV-2 infection. Study at large: Unpaired chains resulted from sequencing bulk RNA of unsorted whole blood.

Study conclusions and caveats: CD4 and private specificities were missed by VDJdb matching, which favored anti-spike CD8 responses.

V lost 3 bases to trimming and J lost 2 bases, with 12 bases between them. The germline V gene encodes CDR1 LNHNV and CDR2 YYDKDF (reference sequence). CDR3 size: 15 residues. Attached unique molecular identifiers marked individual cDNA molecules. TCRdb re-called the 5' RACE reads with MiXCR, one entry per CDR3 protein. Of 55,000 to 75,000 distinct CDR3 sequences in the sample, 7.5% to 10% are singletons; the top ten hold less than 1.5%. The V and J genes are TRBV15 and TRBJ2-3; D is ambiguous. Source material: whole blood. The receptor was isolated from an adult who was a healthcare worker with PCR-confirmed SARS-CoV-2 infection or an uninfected control (not recorded which). The CDR3 DNA follows: TGTGCCACCAGCAGTAGTCCCCAATTCACAGATACGCAGTATTTT. This gives the protein CATSSSPQFTDTQYF.